This T cell receptor beta chain stems from a study of cytomegalovirus exposure and HLA in healthy donors. The PCR used 60 Vbeta and 13 Jbeta primers. Authors' analysis steps: A later analysis counted 65 million to 95 million unique TCR beta chains, some 12 million shared. Profiled with immunoSEQ multiplex PCR; TCRdb holds only in-frame clones, not every one. That table furnishes V, J and clone size, whereas the DNA furnished D and trimming. This sample carries about 140,000 clones, 70% to 75% of them seen once, and the ten largest clones take approximately 1.6%. The donors were healthy bone marrow donors. With 5 bases clipped from V and 5 bases from J, the junction kept 10 bases outside the gene matches. The CDR3 consists of 15 residues. Germline loops: CDR1 MNHEY, CDR2 SMNVEV (reference sequence).

What was sequenced was PBMCs. This rearrangement joins TRBV27 to TRBJ1-2, with 8 bases aligning to TRBD1. The TCR comes from a woman aged 25 to 39 in good health and CMV-seronegative. Here the CDR3 reads CASSTGGQGLYGYTF. CDR3 bases: TGTGCCAGCAGTACCGGAGGACAGGGATTATATGGCTACACCTTC.